Below are 26 T cell receptor beta chains sequenced from a single sample in a study of breast tumors, draining lymph nodes, adjacent tissues. Samples came from axillary lymph nodes draining the breast cancer. TCRdb reanalysed the multiplex PCR reads using MiXCR and keeps one entry per CDR3 protein. This table has 150,000 or so distinct CDR3 sequences, around a third appearing once. Sequenced material: axillary lymph node tissue. These receptors were taken from a female donor with breast cancer. Some clones in this sample may be carry-over from other donors' samples.

This clonotype was seen repeatedly, ten times or more. V is TRBV14 and J is TRBJ2-1; D possibly uses TRBD1 or TRBD2 (5 bases each). The CDR3 covers 15 residues. Germline-derived CDR1 and CDR2 are SGHDN and FVKESK. Deletions cut 3 bases from V and 7 bases from J, with 16 bases between. Written as DNA, the CDR3 is TGTGCCAGCAGCCAGCGATCGGGACGCTTGAATGAGCAGTTCTTC. This gives the protein CASSQRSGRLNEQFF.

With respect to this clonotype: This may be a read error, as it is one base from a much larger clone. CDR3 loop: CASSAEETQCF. The CDR3 nucleotides read TGTGCCAGCAGCGCCGAAGAGACCCAGTGCTTC. V is TRBV9 and J is TRBJ2-7, with D unclear. Looked up from germline, CDR1 is SGDLS and CDR2 is YYNGEE. CDR3 size: 11 residues.

This clonotype was seen ten or more times. The chain links TRBV6-5 to TRBJ2-1, with 12 bases fitting TRBD2. The germline V gene has CDR1 MNHEY and CDR2 SVGAGI. CDR3 length: 16 amino acids. Germline trimming cut 6 bases from V and 8 bases from J; bases unmatched to any gene: 11. The CDR3 nucleotides read TGTGCCAGCAGCCGAGGACTAGCGGGACGAGGGCATGAGCAGTTCTTC. Protein: CASSRGLAGRGHEQFF.

The rearrangement links TRBV2 to TRBJ2-3, with 7 nucleotides matching TRBD2. This CDR3 has 16 amino acids. V lost 7 bases, J lost 11 bases, and 21 bases stayed unmatched. The germline gives CDR1 SNHLY, CDR2 FYNNEI. The CDR3 here is CASTADVPREGNEQYF. CDR3 in DNA: TGTGCCAGCACCGCTGACGTCCCAAGGGAGGGTAATGAGCAGTATTTT.

As concerns this clonotype: A read error is possible here, since a much larger clone lies one base away. The rearrangement links TRBV14 to TRBJ1-2; D call uncertain. The CDR3 loop spans 15 amino acids. Germline CDR1 and CDR2: SGHDN and FVKESK. CDR3 loop: CASSQDTFNLYGSTF. As DNA, the CDR3 is TGTGCCAGCAGCCAAGATACGTTTAACCTCTATGGCTCCACCTTC.

This clonotype was picked up many times. The genes are TRBV7-2 and TRBJ2-2, with TRBD2 as a possible D gene (6 bases). This CDR3 has 15 residues. Deletions cut 4 bases from V and 3 bases from J, with 12 bases between. Per germline, CDR1 SGHTA and CDR2 FQGNSA. The CDR3 loop reads CASSYGGIDTGELFF. DNA of the CDR3: TGTGCCAGCAGCTATGGGGGGATTGACACCGGGGAGCTGTTTTTT.

This clonotype has at least ten counts. V usage is TRBV4-1 and J usage is TRBJ1-6; no clear D. The V and J ends lost 1 base and 4 bases respectively, with 11 bases between them. The length of the CDR3 is 16 residues. The germline CDR1 and CDR2 sequences are MGHRA and YSYEKL. CDR3 amino acids: CASSQVRPGYNSPLHF. The CDR3 DNA follows: TGCGCCAGCAGCCAAGTCCGACCCGGATATAATTCACCCCTCCACTTT.

This clonotype has just one count. The conserved phenylalanine or tryptophan normally closing the CDR3 is absent here, so this likely arose from a read error. J is TRBJ2-3 and V is TRBV2, with 8 bases identical to TRBD2. V shed 5 bases, J shed 3 bases, and the junction held 10 bases outside the gene matches. In germline, CDR1 is SNHLY, CDR2 FYNNEI. CDR3 length equals 16 residues. The CDR3 nucleotides are TGTGCCAGCAGTCATGGACTAGCTGGGGTTACAGATACGCAGTATCTT. This encodes CASSHGLAGVTDTQYL.

In its sample, this clonotype was seen many times. This chain links TRBV10-3 with TRBJ2-4; 8 positions agree with TRBD1. This CDR3 has 16 amino acids. Losses at the gene ends were 2 bases for V and 6 bases for J; bases not matched to a gene: 9. Germline CDR1 is ENHRY and CDR2 is SYGVKD. The CDR3 sequence: CAISEPGQGAGNIQYF. DNA of the CDR3: TGTGCCATCAGTGAGCCAGGACAGGGAGCGGGAAACATTCAGTACTTC.

This clonotype appeared many times. The V call is TRBV3-1, the J call TRBJ1-2; 7 bases fit TRBD1. Germline V CDR1 and CDR2: LGHDT, YNNKEL (reference sequence). The CDR3 has 15 amino acids. Trimming removed 2 bases from V and 0 bases from J; junction bases left unmatched: 3. The CDR3 region is CASSQTGTANYGYTF. As DNA, the CDR3 is TGTGCCAGCAGCCAAACAGGGACAGCTAACTATGGCTACACCTTC.

This clonotype was observed at least ten times. This chain connects TRBV7-8 to TRBJ2-3; 7 positions match TRBD1. This CDR3 has 16 residues. CDR1 is SGHVS, CDR2 FQNEAQ, per germline. The junction had 7 bases not matched to a gene; V was cut back by 2 bases and J by 2 bases. The chain's CDR3 is CASSLTRDSLTDTQYF. CDR3 DNA: TGTGCCAGCAGCTTAACCAGGGACAGCCTCACAGATACGCAGTATTTT.

This clonotype appeared a few times. A much bigger clone sits one base away, suggesting this may be a read error. The CDR3 loop reads CSARDQGPQPF. The DNA of the CDR3 is TGCAGTGCTAGAGATCAGGGCCCCCAGCCTTTT. The chain combines TRBV20-1 with TRBJ1-5, with D possibly matching TRBD1 (5 bases). CDR3 length: 11 amino acids. In germline, CDR1 is DFQATT, CDR2 SNEGSKA (reference sequence).

The chain joins TRBV10-3 to TRBJ2-5; maybe TRBD2 (6 bases). CDR3 length: 13 amino acids. The V end was cut by 3 bases, the J end by 3 bases, with 8 bases between. Germline lookup yields CDR1 ENHRY and CDR2 SYGVKD. The CDR3 loop reads CAISERGKETQYF. DNA of the CDR3: TGTGCCATCAGTGAACGGGGGAAAGAGACCCAGTACTTC.

The rearrangement joins TRBV5-8 to TRBJ1-4; 8 nucleotides agree with TRBD1. The germline CDR1 and CDR2 sequences are SGHTS and YDEGEE. This CDR3 has 15 residues. The V and J ends lost 3 bases and 12 bases, in that order; junction bases with no gene match: 13. This chain's CDR3 is CASSYSGQAGGELFF. The CDR3, as DNA: TGTGCCAGCAGCTACTCGGGACAGGCGGGAGGGGAACTGTTTTTT.

The chain is built from TRBV6-5 and TRBJ2-3; 8 bases match TRBD2. Germline trimming cut 8 bases from V and 2 bases from J; bases unmatched to any gene: 6. CDR1 MNHEY and CDR2 SVGAGI come from the germline V gene. CDR3 size: 14 residues. The CDR3 region is CASPRGGTTDTQYF. CDR3 DNA: TGTGCCAGCCCCCGGGGGGGGACCACAGATACGCAGTATTTT.

On this clonotype: The conserved final phenylalanine or tryptophan is absent from the CDR3, which likely points to a read error. The chain couples TRBV29-1 to TRBJ1-1, with D maybe TRBD1 (5 bases). The CDR3 consists of 12 residues. Trimming left V 8 bases short and J 5 bases short, with 15 bases between. Germline V gives CDR1 SQVTM, CDR2 ANQGSEA. The CDR3 loop is CSTKGGVTEAFL. The DNA for the CDR3 is TGCAGCACCAAGGGAGGGGTGACTGAAGCTTTCCTT.

Points on this clonotype: Given the absence of the conserved phenylalanine or tryptophan at the CDR3 end, a read error is likely. The chain links TRBV28 to TRBJ2-1, with D maybe TRBD1 (6 bases). Germline V CDR1 and CDR2: MDHEN, SYDVKM. The CDR3 is made up of 14 amino acids. With 3 bases removed from V and 4 bases from J, the gap between germline ends came to 10 bases. Here the CDR3 reads CASSLTGRYNEQFL. The CDR3 region has the DNA TGTGCCAGCAGTTTGACAGGACGGTACAATGAGCAGTTCCTC.

This chain joins TRBV10-3 and TRBJ1-1; possibly TRBD1 for D (5 bases). V lost 0 bases and J 1 base, leaving 12 bases between the germline ends. CDR1 is ENHRY, CDR2 SYGVKD, per germline. The CDR3 loop spans 16 amino acids. CDR3 in amino acids: CAISESRGRGNTEAFF. The DNA of the CDR3 is TGTGCCATCAGTGAGTCGCGAGGGAGGGGGAACACTGAAGCTTTCTTT.

In its sample, this clonotype was seen many times. CDR3 residues: CASSLGGPGTSDETQYF. The DNA for the CDR3 is TGTGCCAGCAGCTTAGGAGGCCCCGGGACTAGCGATGAGACCCAGTACTTC. The chain uses TRBV7-8 and TRBJ2-5; 10 bases agree with TRBD2. Germline V gene data show CDR1 as SGHVS and CDR2 as FQNEAQ. V shed 1 base and J 5 bases; nucleotides not matched to a gene: 10. The CDR3 is made up of 17 amino acids.

The sample holds many counts of this clonotype. This chain links TRBV30 with TRBJ2-7; weak D call: TRBD2 (5 bases). The V end lost 5 bases, the J end lost 4 bases, and 15 bases lay between the germline ends. This CDR3 contains 13 residues. CDR1 GTSNPN and CDR2 SVGIG come from the germline V gene (reference sequence). The CDR3 loop is CAWGRGPLYEQYF. CDR3 nucleotides: TGTGCCTGGGGGCGAGGGCCGTTGTACGAGCAGTACTTC.

The rearrangement joins TRBV7-3 to TRBJ2-2; maybe TRBD2 (5 bases). Looked up from germline, CDR1 is SGHTA and CDR2 is FQGTGA. This CDR3 is built from 17 residues. Trimming left V 5 bases short and J 3 bases short, with 19 bases between. CDR3 residues: CASSPTIMTGYTGELFF. The DNA of the CDR3 is TGTGCCAGCAGCCCCACCATTATGACGGGATACACCGGGGAGCTGTTTTTT. Variable domain in full (rest from reference TRBV7-3 and TRBJ2-2): GAGVSQTPSNKVTEKGKYVELRCDPISGHTALYWYRQSLGQGPEFLIYFQGTGAADDSGLPNDRFFAVRPEGSVSTLKIQRTERGDSAVYLCASSPTIMTGYTGELFFGEGSRLTVL.

This clonotype was counted at least ten times. The V call is TRBV9, the J call TRBJ2-3; D is unresolved. V was trimmed by 1 base and J by 0 bases, leaving 12 bases between them. This CDR3 region has 16 residues. Germline-derived CDR1 and CDR2 are SGDLS and YYNGEE. CDR3 nucleotides: TGTGCCAGCAGCGTAAGAGGCGAGCCCAGCACAGATACGCAGTATTTT. It specifies CASSVRGEPSTDTQYF.

This sequence joins TRBV28 and TRBJ1-6; D uncertain. This CDR3 region has 13 residues. Germline V gene sequence: CDR1 MDHEN, CDR2 SYDVKM. V was trimmed by 5 bases and J by 3 bases, leaving 5 bases between them. The CDR3 loop reads CASSGSYNSPLHF. The CDR3 nucleotides read TGTGCCAGCAGTGGCAGCTATAATTCACCCCTCCACTTT.

This clonotype has at least ten counts. The chain recombines TRBV9 with TRBJ2-7; 10 positions agree with TRBD2. Germline loops: CDR1 SGDLS, CDR2 YYNGEE. This CDR3 spans 14 amino acids. The V gene end was trimmed by 2 bases and the J gene end by 6 bases; junction bases not matched to a gene: 5. CDR3 in amino acids: CASSVSPSGSEQYF. In nucleotides, the CDR3 is TGTGCCAGCAGCGTTAGTCCTAGCGGGAGCGAGCAGTACTTC.

V and J are TRBV5-1 and TRBJ1-2; D possibly corresponds to TRBD1 (5 bases). Germline V lookup: CDR1 SGHRS, CDR2 YFSETQ. The CDR3 totals 14 residues. V lost 4 bases and J lost 4, with 14 bases in between. The chain's CDR3 is CASSITSGGYGYTF. Written as DNA, the CDR3 is TGCGCCAGCAGCATCACTAGCGGGGGCTATGGCTACACCTTC.

On this clonotype itself: This may arise from a read error, as a much more abundant clone is one base away. The chain combines TRBV5-4 with TRBJ1-4; a possible D gene is TRBD1 (6 bases). Per the germline V gene, CDR1 is SGHNT and CDR2 is YYREEE (reference sequence). This CDR3 contains 15 residues. In DNA, the CDR3 is TGTGCCAGCAGCTTGCGGGGGCAAACTAATGTAAAACTGTTTTTT. It translates to CASSLRGQTNVKLFF.